This entry lists 9 T cell receptor beta chains sequenced from one sample in a study of cytomegalovirus exposure and HLA in healthy donors. The table came from immunoSEQ multiplex PCR; TCRdb's copy has only in-frame clones and leaves some out. The table has fewer than 200,000 clones, 87% seen once. Sequenced material: PBMCs. These receptors all come from a woman aged 25 to 45 in good health and CMV-seronegative.

This clone was recorded once. The chain joins TRBV5-1 to TRBJ2-3; possible D gene TRBD1, 6 bases. This CDR3 is 16 amino acids long. Trimming took 0 bases from V and 0 from J, leaving 11 bases between them. Per germline, CDR1 SGHRS and CDR2 YFSETQ. CDR3 region: CASSLGDRTSTDTQYF. CDR3 in DNA: TGCGCCAGCAGCTTGGGCGACAGGACGAGCACAGATACGCAGTATTTT.

This clone has just one count. The rearrangement uses TRBV4-3 and TRBJ2-7, with a possible D match to TRBD2 (5 bases). The V gene's germline CDR1 is LGHNA and CDR2 YSLEER. V was cut by 0 bases and J by 4 bases, with 13 bases left in between. The CDR3 runs 15 residues. CDR3 in amino acids: CASSQELIGSYEQYF. For the CDR3, the DNA is TGCGCCAGCAGCCAAGAATTGATAGGGAGTTACGAGCAGTACTTC.

This chain uses TRBV6-6 with TRBJ2-5, with D possibly TRBD2 on 5 matching bases. V dropped 4 bases and J dropped 5 bases, with 20 bases sitting between them. Germline V CDR1 and CDR2: MNHNY, SVGAGI (reference sequence). The CDR3 loop spans 16 amino acids. The CDR3 DNA reads as TGTGCCAGCAGTTTTGGACTCGACCGGGTCAGGGAGACCCAGTACTTC. Translated: CASSFGLDRVRETQYF.

The rearrangement uses TRBV5-1 and TRBJ2-3; no reliable D call. V lost 2 bases and J 2 bases, leaving 12 bases between the germline ends. The CDR3 spans 15 residues. Germline V gene sequence: CDR1 SGHRS, CDR2 YFSETQ. CDR3 loop: CASSLSQVHTDTQYF. DNA of the CDR3: TGCGCCAGCAGCTTATCGCAGGTCCACACAGATACGCAGTATTTT.

The V call is TRBV5-1, the J call TRBJ1-1; D might be TRBD1 (5 bases). Germline-derived CDR1 and CDR2 are SGHRS and YFSETQ. Trimming removed 7 bases at V and 3 bases at J, with 10 bases between. The CDR3 consists of 12 residues. CDR3 region: CASQQDDTEAFF. Written as DNA, the CDR3 is TGCGCCAGCCAACAGGACGACACTGAAGCTTTCTTT.

The chain employs TRBV29-1 and TRBJ1-2, with a tentative D call TRBD1 (6 bases). In germline, CDR1 is SQVTM, CDR2 ANQGSEA. This CDR3 spans 13 amino acids. Trimming shortened V by 3 bases and J by 5 bases, and 13 bases separated the two germline ends. CDR3 nucleotides: TGCAGCGTTGAGGACAGCCCAACTTATGGCTACACCTTC. This codes for CSVEDSPTYGYTF.

This chain connects TRBV6-5 to TRBJ1-1; no clear D gene. V lost 0 bases and J 5 bases, leaving 10 bases between the germline ends. This CDR3 is built from 14 residues. Germline V gene sequence: CDR1 MNHEY, CDR2 SVGAGI. CDR3 loop: CASSYSTSGTEAFF. DNA of the CDR3: TGTGCCAGCAGTTACTCAACTAGTGGGACTGAAGCTTTCTTT.

The sample holds one count of this clone. The rearrangement joins TRBV7-9 to TRBJ1-2; D is unresolved. The CDR3 runs 13 residues. The ends were cut back, 3 bases at V and 4 bases at J, with 9 bases in the middle. The germline gives CDR1 SEHNR, CDR2 FQNEAQ (reference sequence). CDR3 nucleotide sequence: TGTGCCAGCAGCTTTGGGAGTGCCTATGGCTACACCTTC. Translated: CASSFGSAYGYTF.

The chain joins TRBV19 to TRBJ2-7; 10 bases fit TRBD1. This CDR3 spans 16 amino acids. Trimming took 3 bases from V and 3 from J; bases not matched to a gene: 8. Germline V CDR1 and CDR2: LNHDA, SQIVND (reference sequence). In DNA, the CDR3 is TGTGCCAGTAGTATCATCCCGGGACAGGGGAACTACGAGCAGTACTTC. This translates into CASSIIPGQGNYEQYF. Full variable domain (outside the CDR3, taken from reference TRBV19 and TRBJ2-7): DGGITQSPKYLFRKEGQNVTLSCEQNLNHDAMYWYRQDPGQGLRLIYYSQIVNDFQKGDIAEGYSVSREKKESFPLTVTSAQKNPTAFYLCASSIIPGQGNYEQYFGPGTRLTVT.